The rows below give T cell receptor beta chains drawn from one sample of a study of shared clonotypes between healthy human individuals. Produced via immunoSEQ multiplex PCR; TCRdb's table is partial and in-frame only. The table shows fewer than 1.6 million clones, with about 98.5% occurring only once. The sequencing input was naive CD4+ T cells sorted from blood. These receptors all come from a man aged 25-40 years in good health. Each CDR3 is given with its conserved first and last residue. D genes are given only for firm matches.

d_gene,j_gene,v_gene,CDR3nt,CDR3aa
NA,TRBJ2-7,TRBV11-2,TGTGCCAGCAGCTTAGCGGACGGGCCTGTTTGGTACTTC,CASSLADGPVWYF
TRBD1,TRBJ2-7,TRBV28,TGTGCCAGCAGTCCATCCGGGACAGGGGGCATACTACGGGAGCAGTACTTC,CASSPSGTGGILREQYF
TRBD1,TRBJ2-7,TRBV25-1,TGTGCCAGCAGTGAACAGGGGGCCCACGAGCAGTACTTC,CASSEQGAHEQYF
NA,TRBJ2-3,TRBV18,TGTGCCAGCTCAGGGGATACGCAGTATTTT,CASSGDTQYF
TRBD2,TRBJ2-3,TRBV13,TGTGCCACCAAAGCGGGAGGATACACAGATACGCAGTATTTT,CATKAGGYTDTQYF
TRBD1,TRBJ1-1,TRBV2,TGTGCCAGCAATTTGGACAGGGTGGGTGAAGCTTTCTTT,CASNLDRVGEAFF
NA,TRBJ2-1,TRBV1,TGCACCAGCGGAGGTAATGAGCAGTTCTTC,CTSGGNEQFF
NA,TRBJ2-3,TRBV9,TGTGCCAGCAGCGCCCAGCGCACTAGCACAGATACGCAGTATTTT,CASSAQRTSTDTQYF
NA,TRBJ2-7,TRBV7-9,TGTGCCAGCAGCCGTGGGCCAGCCCCCGGCTACGAGCAGTACTTC,CASSRGPAPGYEQYF
NA,TRBJ2-5,TRBV7-9,TGTGCCAGCAGCCCTCTGCGGTTGCAAGAGACCCAGTACTTC,CASSPLRLQETQYF
NA,TRBJ2-1,TRBV7-2,TGTGCCAGCAGCTTAGATACCCCACCACGAACCTACAATGAGCAGTTCTTC,CASSLDTPPRTYNEQFF